The sequence of this T cell receptor (beta chain) was determined in a study of cytomegalovirus exposure and HLA in healthy donors. General study findings and limits: The study put 150 to 200 TCR beta chains on its list as cytomegalovirus-associated. Through in vitro validation, three CMV-associated chains were shown to be specific for CMV antigens.

Some clones are missing from TCRdb's copy, which holds only in-frame ones; the method was immunoSEQ multiplex PCR. The data hold 75,000 to 100,000 clones, with approximately 96% observed a single time. The V gene's germline CDR1 is MDHEN and CDR2 SYDVKM. V was cut by 6 bases and J by 4 bases, with 12 bases left in between. The CDR3 has 14 residues. As to this clone: The target antigen is unknown.

This chain connects TRBV28 to TRBJ2-2; the D gene is possibly TRBD2 (6 bases). The sequence came from a man between 18 and 35 years old in good health and CMV-seronegative. Sequenced material: PBMCs. The CDR3, as DNA: TGTGCCAGCAGGGGGGGTTCGGTCACCGGGGAGCTGTTTTTT. Translated, it gives CASRGGSVTGELFF.